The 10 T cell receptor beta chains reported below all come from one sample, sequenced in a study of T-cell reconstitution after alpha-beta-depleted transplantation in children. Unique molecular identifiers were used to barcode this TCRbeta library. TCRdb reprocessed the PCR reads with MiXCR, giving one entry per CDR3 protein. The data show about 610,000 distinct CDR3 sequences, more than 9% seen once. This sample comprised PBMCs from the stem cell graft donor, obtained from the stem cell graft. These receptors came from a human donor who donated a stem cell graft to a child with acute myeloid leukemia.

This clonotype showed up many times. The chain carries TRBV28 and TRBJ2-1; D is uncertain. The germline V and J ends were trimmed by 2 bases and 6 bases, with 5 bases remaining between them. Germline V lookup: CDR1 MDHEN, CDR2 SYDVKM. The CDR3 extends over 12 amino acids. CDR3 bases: TGTGCCAGCAGTTTAGATTTCAATGAGCAGTTCTTC. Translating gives CASSLDFNEQFF. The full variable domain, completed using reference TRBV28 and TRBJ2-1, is DVKVTQSSRYLVKRTGEKVFLECVQDMDHENMFWYRQDPGLGLRLIYFSYDVKMKEKGDIPEGYSVSREKKERFSLILESASTNQTSMYLCASSLDFNEQFFGPGTRLTVL.

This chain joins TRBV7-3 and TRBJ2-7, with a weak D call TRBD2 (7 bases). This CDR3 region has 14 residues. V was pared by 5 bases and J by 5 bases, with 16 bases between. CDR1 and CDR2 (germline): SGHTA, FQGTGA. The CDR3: CASSLGGALDEQYF. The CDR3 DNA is TGTGCCAGCAGCCTTGGGGGGGCTCTGGACGAGCAGTACTTC.

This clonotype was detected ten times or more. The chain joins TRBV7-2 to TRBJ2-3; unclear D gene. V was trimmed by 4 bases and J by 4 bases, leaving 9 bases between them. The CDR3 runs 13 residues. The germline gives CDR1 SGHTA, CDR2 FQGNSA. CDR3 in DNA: TGTGCCAGCAGCTCCCAGCTGGCAGATACGCAGTATTTT. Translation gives CASSSQLADTQYF.

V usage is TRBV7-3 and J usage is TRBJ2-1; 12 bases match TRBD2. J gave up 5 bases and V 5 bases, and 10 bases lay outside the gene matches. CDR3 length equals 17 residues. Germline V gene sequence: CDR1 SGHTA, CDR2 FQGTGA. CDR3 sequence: CASSPSSGRVRNNEQFF. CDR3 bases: TGTGCCAGCAGCCCCTCTAGCGGGAGGGTTCGAAACAATGAGCAGTTCTTC.

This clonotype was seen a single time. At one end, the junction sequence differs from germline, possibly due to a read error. CDR3 sequence: CASTLGGSGQPQNF. The CDR3 region has the DNA TGTGCCAGCACTCTGGGGGGGTCCGGTCAGCCCCAGAATTTT. V gene TRBV28 combines with J gene TRBJ1-5, with D possibly TRBD1 on 5 matching bases. The CDR3 loop spans 14 amino acids. CDR1 is MDHEN and CDR2 is SYDVKM in the germline V gene.

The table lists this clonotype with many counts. This CDR3 is CASSQDADWAMNEQFF. CDR3 bases: TGTGCCAGCAGCCAAGACGCGGACTGGGCTATGAATGAGCAGTTCTTC. This chain connects TRBV4-2 to TRBJ2-1, with D possibly TRBD2 on 5 matching bases. CDR1 is LGHNA, CDR2 YNFKEQ, per germline. Between the trimmed V and J ends, which lost 0 bases and 7 bases, there was a span of 16 bases. CDR3 length equals 16 residues.

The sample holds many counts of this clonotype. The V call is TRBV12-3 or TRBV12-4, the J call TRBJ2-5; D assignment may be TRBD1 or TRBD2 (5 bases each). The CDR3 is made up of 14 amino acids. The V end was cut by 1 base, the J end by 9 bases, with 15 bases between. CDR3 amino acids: CASSLEIRGVAQYF. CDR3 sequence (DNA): TGTGCCAGCAGTTTAGAGATCCGAGGGGTAGCCCAGTACTTC.

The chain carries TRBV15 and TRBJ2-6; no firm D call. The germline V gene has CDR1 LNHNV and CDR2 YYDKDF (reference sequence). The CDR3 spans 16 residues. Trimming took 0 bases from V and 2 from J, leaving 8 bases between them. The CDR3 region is CATSRDRGPGANVLTF. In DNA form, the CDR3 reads TGTGCCACCAGCAGAGATAGAGGCCCTGGGGCCAACGTCCTGACTTTC.

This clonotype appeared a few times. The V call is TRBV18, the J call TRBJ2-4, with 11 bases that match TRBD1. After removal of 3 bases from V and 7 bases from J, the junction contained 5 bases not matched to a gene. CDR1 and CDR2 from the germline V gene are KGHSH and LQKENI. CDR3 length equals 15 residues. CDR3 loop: CASSPLGTGGNIQYF. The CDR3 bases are TGTGCCAGCTCACCCCTCGGGACAGGGGGTAACATTCAGTACTTC.

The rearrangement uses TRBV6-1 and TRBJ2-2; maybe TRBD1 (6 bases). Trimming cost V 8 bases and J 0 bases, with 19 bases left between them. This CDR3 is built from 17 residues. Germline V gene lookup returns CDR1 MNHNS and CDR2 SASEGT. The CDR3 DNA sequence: TGTGCCAGCGAGGGGGTTCTGACAGGCCCGAACACCGGGGAGCTGTTTTTT. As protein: CASEGVLTGPNTGELFF.